This TCR beta chain stems from a study of OX40 agonist ivuxolimab in advanced cancers. About the investigation overall: Ivuxolimab, which targeted the costimulatory receptor OX40 (CD134), was an agonistic, fully human IgG2 monoclonal antibody. The monotherapy dose-escalation portion (N ≈ 55 patients) of the phase I ivuxolimab trial is reported in the paper. Partial responses occurred in three dose-escalation patients: two with cutaneous melanoma and one with hepatocellular carcinoma. The dose-escalation cohort was 80% to 90% male with a mean age of about 58 years, ranging from 23 to 79. Of the 50 to 55 patients in dose escalation, about 19 had hepatocellular carcinoma, approximately 15 had melanoma, 9 had renal cell carcinoma and 9 had head and neck cancer. Patients were allowed to have had prior anti-PD-1, anti-PD-L1 or anti-CTLA-4 therapy, and approximately 40% of the dose-escalation patients had been treated with checkpoint inhibitors. Intravenous ivuxolimab was administered to patients every 2 weeks at six dose levels: 0.01, 0.1, 0.3, 1.5, 3 and 10 mg/kg. Peripheral TCRbeta sequencing aimed to test whether ivuxolimab altered TCR sequence diversity and caused clonal T-cell expansion. The investigation overall reported the following: At doses of 0.1 to 3.0 mg/kg, clonal expansion of both CD4+ and CD8+ T cells in blood was seen between baseline and week 6. Low levels of normalized T-cell clonal expansion were also seen in some patients who did not respond. The antigen specificity of the peripheral T cells that underwent clonal expansion was not determined. In partial responders in the 0.1-3.0 mg/kg groups, normalized peripheral clonal expansion was found to be among the lowest, especially among CD8+ T cells. After ivuxolimab, CD8+ T cells had more expanded clones than CD4+ T cells on average.

Patients with a history of autoimmune disease or receiving systemic immunosuppression were excluded from the trial. Peripheral blood for TCR sequencing was drawn from every dose cohort at baseline, at cycle 4 day 1 and at cycle 7 day 1. Samples were obtained from an open-label, multicenter, first-in-human phase I dose-escalation trial of ivuxolimab. Adults with locally advanced or metastatic head and neck squamous cell, hepatocellular, melanoma or renal cell carcinoma were enrolled in the trial. Before TCR sequencing, CD4+ T cells and CD8+ T cells from peripheral blood were sorted into separate populations. V is clipped by 5 bases and J by 10 bases, and the sequence between their germline boundaries is 10 bases long. Counted from cysteine to phenylalanine, this CDR3 has 12 amino acids. Left in the record is the CDR3 DNA by itself, 36 bases read in frame from the first base. CDR1 and CDR2 are drawn from the germline V gene: SGHTS, YDEGEE.

Note on this clone: Which antigen it targets is not known. No base qualities exist here, and no much larger clone lies one base off it.

Genomic DNA was isolated from the sorted cells so that the TCRbeta CDR3 region could be sequenced. The immunoSEQ Assay was used for sequencing of TCRbeta CDR3 regions. TCRdb mirrors the immuneACCESS table, restricted to in-frame sequences. Some clones are absent from its copies; in checked studies, under half trace to an unresolved V gene, and the reason for the others is unknown. This sample holds 72,000 or so clones; roughly 87% were observed only once. Clones ranked in the top ten supply 1.3% of the sample. The rearranged segments are TRBV5-8 and TRBJ1-6; too little of a D gene remains to name it. This TCR was sampled from an adult with an advanced solid tumor such as melanoma, head and neck, liver or kidney cancer. This material consisted of CD4+ or CD8+ T cells sorted from blood, taken in a trial of the OX40 agonist ivuxolimab. In nucleotide form, the sequence is TGTGCCAGCAGACTGCCAAGATCACCCCTCCACTTT. Its coded protein is CASRLPRSPLHF. The CDR3, completed at both ends by the reference TRBV5-8 and TRBJ1-6 genes, gives the full variable domain EAGVTQSPTHLIKTRGQQATLRCSPISGHTSVYWYQQALGLGLQFLLWYDEGEERNRGNFPPRFSGRQFPNYSSELNVNALELEDSALYLCASRLPRSPLHFGNGTRLTVT.